The 25 T cell receptor beta chains below were found in one sample sequenced in a study of T cell changes during pregnancy in multiple sclerosis. Repertoires were generated with immunoSEQ multiplex PCR, while TCRdb's copy carries only in-frame clones and drops some. The profile shows 60,000 or so clones, 80% to 90% of them singletons. Sequenced: peripheral blood from another person, used as feeder cells. These receptors all stem from a human donor whose cells served as feeder cells for cultures in a pregnancy study.

The J gene is TRBJ2-7, the V gene TRBV7-9; no clear D. Germline lookup yields CDR1 SEHNR and CDR2 FQNEAQ (reference sequence). Trimming took 1 base from V and 5 from J, leaving 9 bases between them. The CDR3 is 13 amino acids. The CDR3, as DNA: TGTGCCAGCAGCTTAGAGGGCCCCAACGAGCAGTACTTC. Amino acid sequence: CASSLEGPNEQYF. Supplemented by reference TRBV7-9 and TRBJ2-7, the full variable domain reads DTGVSQNPRHKITKRGQNVTFRCDPISEHNRLYWYRQTLGQGPEFLTYFQNEAQLEKSRLLSDRFSAERPKGSFSTLEIQRTEQGDSAMYLCASSLEGPNEQYFGPGTRLTVT.

The chain links TRBV6-5 to TRBJ1-2, with 8 bases identical to TRBD1. CDR3 length: 14 amino acids. Germline trimming cut 6 bases from V and 4 bases from J; bases unmatched to any gene: 7. In germline, CDR1 is MNHEY, CDR2 SVGAGI. The CDR3 reads CASRLGQGVYGYTF. The CDR3 bases are TGTGCCAGCAGACTAGGACAGGGCGTCTATGGCTACACCTTC.

The V gene is TRBV9, the J gene TRBJ1-3, with D hard to call. In germline, CDR1 is SGDLS, CDR2 YYNGEE. The CDR3 contains 13 residues. V lost 4 bases, J lost 7 bases, and 12 bases lay in between. CDR3 sequence reads: CASSPVTGNTIYF. The CDR3 nucleotides read TGTGCCAGCAGCCCAGTGACGGGGAACACCATATATTTT. Variable domain in full (rest from reference TRBV9 and TRBJ1-3): DSGVTQTPKHLITATGQRVTLRCSPRSGDLSVYWYQQSLDQGLQFLIQYYNGEERAKGNILERFSAQQFPDLHSELNLSSLELGDSALYFCASSPVTGNTIYFGEGSWLTVV.

The V call is TRBV5-1, the J call TRBJ2-5; 7 bases match TRBD2. V lost 3 bases, J lost 3 bases, and 11 bases stayed unmatched. CDR1 is SGHRS and CDR2 is YFSETQ in the germline V gene. The CDR3 has 16 residues. The CDR3 nucleotides read TGCGCCAGCAGCTCGGAGGGAGCGGGGACTGAAGAGACCCAGTACTTC. This encodes CASSSEGAGTEETQYF.

V is TRBV7-9 and J is TRBJ2-3; 10 bases are shared with TRBD2. With 3 bases clipped from V and 1 base from J, the junction kept 1 base outside the gene matches. The CDR3 length is 15 residues. Germline values: CDR1 SEHNR, CDR2 FQNEAQ (reference sequence). Written as DNA, the CDR3 is TGTGCCAGCAGCTTTAGCGGGGGGCGCACAGATACGCAGTATTTT. It specifies CASSFSGGRTDTQYF.

V is TRBV7-8 and J is TRBJ1-5, with TRBD1 as a possible D gene (6 bases). The CDR3 has 13 amino acids. The germline V gene has CDR1 SGHVS and CDR2 FQNEAQ. Trimming stripped 2 bases from V and 7 bases from J, with 9 bases between. CDR3 amino acids: CASSLRQGQPQHF. CDR3 DNA sequence: TGTGCCAGCAGCTTACGTCAGGGGCAGCCCCAGCATTTT.

The V and J genes are TRBV9 and TRBJ1-2; D uncertain. This CDR3 comprises 12 residues. V shed 1 base and J shed 4 bases, with 5 bases lying between them. Germline values: CDR1 SGDLS, CDR2 YYNGEE. Written as DNA, the CDR3 is TGTGCCAGCAGCGTACAGTCCTATGGCTACACCTTC. Its translation: CASSVQSYGYTF.

The chain carries TRBV27 and TRBJ2-3, with D possibly called TRBD1 or TRBD2 (5 bases each). This CDR3 comprises 14 residues. Germline V gene sequence: CDR1 MNHEY, CDR2 SMNVEV (reference sequence). Between the trimmed V and J ends, which lost 1 base and 2 bases, there was a span of 7 bases. CDR3 sequence (DNA): TGTGCCAGCAGTTTATGGGGGTACACAGATACGCAGTATTTT. Protein: CASSLWGYTDTQYF.

V is TRBV6-1 and J is TRBJ1-1; D is uncertain. V was trimmed by 1 base and J by 5 bases, leaving 5 bases between them. Per germline, CDR1 MNHNS and CDR2 SASEGT. The CDR3 is made up of 12 amino acids. The CDR3 protein is CASSEGGTEAFF. CDR3 bases: TGTGCCAGCAGTGAAGGCGGGACTGAAGCTTTCTTT.

The CDR3 region has the DNA TGTGCCAGCAGGCCCGGGACTCACTCCCTCGAGCAGTACTTC. Translating gives CASRPGTHSLEQYF. The chain combines TRBV2 with TRBJ2-7, with a possible D match to TRBD2 (6 bases). The CDR3 covers 14 residues. Germline CDR1 is SNHLY and CDR2 is FYNNEI. V lost 6 bases, J lost 6 bases, and 18 bases lay in between.

This clone was seen only once. One end of the junction is discordant with germline, which a read error may explain. V is TRBV5-1 and J is TRBJ1-2; D might be TRBD1 (5 bases). The CDR3 runs 13 residues. Germline CDR1 is SGHRS and CDR2 is YFSETQ. This CDR3 is CVSSSLQGYGYTF. The CDR3 nucleotides are TGCGTCAGCAGCTCCCTGCAGGGCTATGGCTACACCTTC.

This clone has only one observation. V gene TRBV28 combines with J gene TRBJ1-5; D may be TRBD1 (6 bases). This CDR3 has 13 amino acids. Trimming shortened V by 6 bases and J by 10 bases, and 16 bases separated the two germline ends. Germline values: CDR1 MDHEN, CDR2 SYDVKM. CDR3 nucleotide sequence: TGTGCCAGCAGAACGCAAGGGACAAACCCCCAGCATTTT. It specifies CASRTQGTNPQHF.

The rearrangement joins TRBV27 to TRBJ2-1; 11 nucleotides match TRBD2. Losses at the gene ends were 3 bases for V and 9 bases for J; bases not matched to a gene: 16. The CDR3 sequence is 18 residues long. Germline CDR1 is MNHEY and CDR2 is SMNVEV (reference sequence). The CDR3 sequence: CASSLFLVPGLAGGEQFF. CDR3 in DNA: TGTGCCAGCAGTTTGTTTTTAGTACCTGGGCTAGCGGGGGGTGAGCAGTTCTTC.

This chain joins TRBV29-1 and TRBJ1-2; D may be TRBD1 (6 bases). Trimming cost V 7 bases and J 0 bases, with 9 bases left between them. Per the germline V gene, CDR1 is SQVTM and CDR2 is ANQGSEA. The CDR3 consists of 12 residues. The CDR3 region is CSGGDTNYGYTF. The CDR3 bases are TGCAGCGGCGGGGACACTAACTATGGCTACACCTTC.

The chain employs TRBV15 and TRBJ1-2, with 8 nucleotides matching TRBD1. Germline CDR1 LNHNV, CDR2 YYDKDF (reference sequence). The CDR3 totals 15 residues. Trimming took 3 bases from V and 4 from J; bases not matched to a gene: 7. Written as DNA, the CDR3 is TGTGCCACCAGCAGGGAACCGGGGACAGGCTATGGCTACACCTTC. This encodes CATSREPGTGYGYTF.

This sequence joins TRBV29-1 and TRBJ2-7, with D maybe TRBD1 (6 bases). This CDR3 region has 11 residues. Germline CDR1 reads SQVTM; CDR2 reads ANQGSEA. The germline V and J ends were trimmed by 7 bases and 4 bases, with 11 bases remaining between them. The CDR3 reads CSAGDTYEQYF. DNA for the CDR3: TGCAGCGCTGGGGACACGTACGAGCAGTACTTC.

The rearrangement joins TRBV18 to TRBJ2-6; 10 bases match TRBD2. V shed 2 bases and J 0 bases; nucleotides not matched to a gene: 13. This CDR3 spans 21 amino acids. The germline V gene has CDR1 KGHSH and CDR2 LQKENI. DNA of the CDR3: TGTGCCAGCTCACCAATGACCCCTAGCGGGAGAGTTTACTCTGGGGCCAACGTCCTGACTTTC. It specifies CASSPMTPSGRVYSGANVLTF.

The chain couples TRBV6-1 to TRBJ2-5, with D maybe TRBD2 (7 bases). The V end was cut by 4 bases, the J end by 3 bases, with 18 bases between. There are 16 residues in the CDR3. Germline V gene sequence: CDR1 MNHNS, CDR2 SASEGT. This chain's CDR3 is CASSARGGAFEETQYF. The CDR3 DNA reads as TGTGCCAGCAGTGCACGAGGGGGGGCCTTCGAAGAGACCCAGTACTTC.

The rearrangement links TRBV5-4 to TRBJ1-4; 9 nucleotides align to TRBD1. Germline CDR1 reads SGHNT; CDR2 reads YYREEE (reference sequence). With V trimmed by 1 base and J by 7 bases, 11 bases remained unmatched. The CDR3 is made up of 17 amino acids. This CDR3 reads CASSLNGGQGMGEKLFF. CDR3 nucleotides: TGTGCCAGCAGCTTGAATGGGGGACAGGGAATGGGTGAAAAACTGTTTTTT. The whole variable domain, remainder taken from reference TRBV5-4 and TRBJ1-4, is ETGVTQSPTHLIKTRGQQVTLRCSSQSGHNTVSWYQQALGQGPQFIFQYYREEENGRGNFPPRFSGLQFPNYSSELNVNALELDDSALYLCASSLNGGQGMGEKLFFGSGTQLSVL.

The V and J genes are TRBV7-9 and TRBJ1-2; D is ambiguous. The CDR3 has 15 residues. Germline-derived CDR1 and CDR2 are SEHNR and FQNEAQ (reference sequence). Trimming stripped 5 bases from V and 8 bases from J, with 21 bases between. CDR3 DNA sequence: TGTGCCAGCAGCGAAGGGAGGCGGGCGGGAGAGGGCTACACCTTC. Translated, it gives CASSEGRRAGEGYTF. The variable domain in full, with the rest retrieved from reference TRBV7-9 and TRBJ1-2, is DTGVSQNPRHKITKRGQNVTFRCDPISEHNRLYWYRQTLGQGPEFLTYFQNEAQLEKSRLLSDRFSAERPKGSFSTLEIQRTEQGDSAMYLCASSEGRRAGEGYTFGSGTRLTVV.

The CDR3 DNA sequence: TGTGCCAGCAGCTTAGTGACTAGCGGGAGCCTAACGAACACCGGGGAGCTGTTTTTT. Amino acid sequence: CASSLVTSGSLTNTGELFF. This sequence joins TRBV7-8 and TRBJ2-2, with 12 bases aligning to TRBD2. Unmatched junction bases numbered 6, after V lost 1 base and J lost 0 bases. The CDR3 is 19 amino acids. Germline V gives CDR1 SGHVS, CDR2 FQNEAQ.

This chain uses TRBV18 with TRBJ2-1; TRBD1 aligns across 11 bases. This CDR3 is built from 16 residues. Looked up from germline, CDR1 is KGHSH and CDR2 is LQKENI. The J segment lost 7 bases and the V segment lost 6 bases, leaving 11 bases of the junction unmatched. In DNA, the CDR3 is TGTGCCAGCTCGCCCCCGGGACAGGGGGTTGCAAATGAGCAGTTCTTC. Protein product: CASSPPGQGVANEQFF.

The chain links TRBV5-1 to TRBJ1-3; 7 positions match TRBD1. CDR3 length equals 16 residues. The junction had 7 bases not matched to a gene; V was cut back by 0 bases and J by 4 bases. Germline values: CDR1 SGHRS, CDR2 YFSETQ. CDR3 amino acids: CASSLGDSGLGNTIYF. In DNA form, the CDR3 reads TGCGCCAGCAGCTTGGGGGACAGTGGTTTAGGAAACACCATATATTTT.

The V gene is TRBV27, the J gene TRBJ2-4; a weak D match, TRBD2 (5 bases). V was cut by 7 bases and J by 9 bases, with 16 bases left in between. This CDR3 has 13 residues. Looked up from germline, CDR1 is MNHEY and CDR2 is SMNVEV (reference sequence). CDR3 DNA: TGTGCCAGCACCTCTGAACGGGGTAGCATTCAGTACTTC. This sequence encodes CASTSERGSIQYF.

The chain is built from TRBV4-3 and TRBJ2-3; 9 bases agree with TRBD2. J was trimmed by 0 bases and V by 2 bases; bases with no gene match: 0. CDR1 LGHNA and CDR2 YSLEER come from the germline V gene. CDR3 length equals 15 residues. The chain's CDR3 is CASSQLAGSTDTQYF. CDR3 sequence (DNA): TGCGCCAGCAGCCAACTAGCGGGGAGCACAGATACGCAGTATTTT.